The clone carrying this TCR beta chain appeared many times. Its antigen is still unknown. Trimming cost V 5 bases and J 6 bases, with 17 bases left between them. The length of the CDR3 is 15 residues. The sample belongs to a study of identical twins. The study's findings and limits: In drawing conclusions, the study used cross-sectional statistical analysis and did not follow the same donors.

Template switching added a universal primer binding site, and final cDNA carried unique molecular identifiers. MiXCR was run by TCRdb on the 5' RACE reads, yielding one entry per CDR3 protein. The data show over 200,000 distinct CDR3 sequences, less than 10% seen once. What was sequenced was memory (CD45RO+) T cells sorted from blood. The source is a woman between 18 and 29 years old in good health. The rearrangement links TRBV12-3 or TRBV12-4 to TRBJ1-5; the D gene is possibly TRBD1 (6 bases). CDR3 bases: TGTGCCAGCAGTGGGGGGCCGGGGTTCGGTCAGCCCCAGCATTTT. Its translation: CASSGGPGFGQPQHF.